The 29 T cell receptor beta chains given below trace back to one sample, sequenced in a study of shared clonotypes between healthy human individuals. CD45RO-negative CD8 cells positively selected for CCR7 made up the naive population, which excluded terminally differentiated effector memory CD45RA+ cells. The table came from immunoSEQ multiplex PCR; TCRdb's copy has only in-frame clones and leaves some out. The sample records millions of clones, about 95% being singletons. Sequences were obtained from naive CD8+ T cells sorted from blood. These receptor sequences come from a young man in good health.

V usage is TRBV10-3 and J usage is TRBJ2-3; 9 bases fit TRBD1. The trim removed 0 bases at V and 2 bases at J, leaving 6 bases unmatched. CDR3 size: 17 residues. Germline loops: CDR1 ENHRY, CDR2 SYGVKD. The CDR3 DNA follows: TGTGCCATCAGTGAGTCGATTGGGACAGGGCTCACAGATACGCAGTATTTT. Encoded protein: CAISESIGTGLTDTQYF.

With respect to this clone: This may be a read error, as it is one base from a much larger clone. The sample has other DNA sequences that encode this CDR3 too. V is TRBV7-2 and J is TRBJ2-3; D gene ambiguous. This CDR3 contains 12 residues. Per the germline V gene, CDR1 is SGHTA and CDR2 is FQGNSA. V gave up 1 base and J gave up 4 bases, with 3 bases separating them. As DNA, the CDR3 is TGTGCCAGCAGCTTAGGCCCAGATACGCAGTATTTT. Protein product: CASSLGPDTQYF.

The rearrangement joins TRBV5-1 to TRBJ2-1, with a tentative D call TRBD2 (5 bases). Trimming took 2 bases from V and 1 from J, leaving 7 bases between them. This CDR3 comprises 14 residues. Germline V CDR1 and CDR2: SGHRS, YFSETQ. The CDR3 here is CASSFEGSYNEQFF. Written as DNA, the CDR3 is TGCGCCAGCAGCTTCGAGGGATCCTACAATGAGCAGTTCTTC.

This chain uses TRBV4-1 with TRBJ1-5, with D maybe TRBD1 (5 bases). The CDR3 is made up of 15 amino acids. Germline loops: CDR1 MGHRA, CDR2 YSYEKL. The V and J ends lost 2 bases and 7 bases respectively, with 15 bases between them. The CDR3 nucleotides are TGCGCCAGCAGCCAAAATAGTGGGGGAACCCAGCCCCAGCATTTT. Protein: CASSQNSGGTQPQHF.

The CDR3 protein is CASIQGQKDNYGYTF. The CDR3 DNA reads as TGTGCCAGCATTCAGGGGCAGAAAGATAACTATGGCTACACCTTC. J is TRBJ1-2 and V is TRBV2; D may be TRBD1 (6 bases). The germline V gene encodes CDR1 SNHLY and CDR2 FYNNEI. CDR3 length: 15 amino acids. Deletions cut 7 bases from V and 1 base from J, with 16 bases between.

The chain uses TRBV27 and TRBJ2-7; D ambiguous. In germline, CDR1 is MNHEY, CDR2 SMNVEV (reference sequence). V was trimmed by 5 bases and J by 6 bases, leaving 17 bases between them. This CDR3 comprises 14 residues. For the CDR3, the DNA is TGTGCCAGCAGTCTAGGGCACAAATACGTCGAGCAGTACTTC. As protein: CASSLGHKYVEQYF.

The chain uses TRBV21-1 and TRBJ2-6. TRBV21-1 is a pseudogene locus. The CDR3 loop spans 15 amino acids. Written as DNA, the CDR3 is TGTGCCAGCAGCCAGGAAGAGGGGTGGGCCAACGTCCTGACTTTC. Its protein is CASSQEEGWANVLTF.

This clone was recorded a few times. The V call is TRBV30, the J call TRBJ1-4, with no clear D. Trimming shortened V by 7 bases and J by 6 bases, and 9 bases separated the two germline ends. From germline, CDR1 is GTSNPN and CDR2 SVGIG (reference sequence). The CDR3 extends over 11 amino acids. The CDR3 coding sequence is TGTGCCTTGGACCAGGATGAAAAACTGTTTTTT. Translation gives CALDQDEKLFF.

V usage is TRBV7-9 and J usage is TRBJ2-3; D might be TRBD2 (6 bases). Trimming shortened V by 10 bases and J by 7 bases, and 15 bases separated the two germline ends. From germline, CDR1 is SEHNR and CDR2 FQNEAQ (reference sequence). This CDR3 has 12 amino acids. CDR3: CATEGRGNTQYF. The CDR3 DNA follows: TGTGCCACCGAAGGGCGGGGAAATACGCAGTATTTT.

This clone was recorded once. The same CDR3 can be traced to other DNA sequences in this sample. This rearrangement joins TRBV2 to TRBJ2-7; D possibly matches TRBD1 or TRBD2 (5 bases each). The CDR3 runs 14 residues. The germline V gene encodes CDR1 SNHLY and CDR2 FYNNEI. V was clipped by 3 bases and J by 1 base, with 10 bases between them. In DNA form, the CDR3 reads TGTGCCAGCAGTGATGGGACCGATTCCTACGAGCAGTACTTC. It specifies CASSDGTDSYEQYF.

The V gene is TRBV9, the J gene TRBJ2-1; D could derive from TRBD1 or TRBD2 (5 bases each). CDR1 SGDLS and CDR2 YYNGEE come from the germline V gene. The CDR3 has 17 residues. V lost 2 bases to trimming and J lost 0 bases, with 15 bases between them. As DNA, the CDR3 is TGTGCCAGCAGCGTCCCCGGGACCCTGAGCTCCTACAATGAGCAGTTCTTC. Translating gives CASSVPGTLSSYNEQFF.

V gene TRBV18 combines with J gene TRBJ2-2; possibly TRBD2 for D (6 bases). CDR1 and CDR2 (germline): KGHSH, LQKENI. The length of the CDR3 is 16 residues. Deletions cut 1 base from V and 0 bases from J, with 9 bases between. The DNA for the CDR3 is TGTGCCAGCTCACCACTTGTAGCGGCGAACACCGGGGAGCTGTTTTTT. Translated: CASSPLVAANTGELFF.

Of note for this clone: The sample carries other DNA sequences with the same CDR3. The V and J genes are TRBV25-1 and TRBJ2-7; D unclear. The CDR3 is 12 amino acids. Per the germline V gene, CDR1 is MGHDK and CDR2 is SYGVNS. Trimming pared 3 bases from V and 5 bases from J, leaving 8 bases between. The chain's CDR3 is CASSEGFHEQYF. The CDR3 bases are TGTGCCAGCAGTGAGGGGTTCCACGAGCAGTACTTC.

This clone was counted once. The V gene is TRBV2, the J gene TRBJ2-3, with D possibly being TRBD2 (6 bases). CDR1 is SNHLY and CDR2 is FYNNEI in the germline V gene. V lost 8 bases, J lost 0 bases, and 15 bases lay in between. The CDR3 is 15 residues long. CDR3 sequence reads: CASSGREPSTDTQYF. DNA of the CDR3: TGTGCCAGCTCCGGTCGGGAGCCTAGCACAGATACGCAGTATTTT.

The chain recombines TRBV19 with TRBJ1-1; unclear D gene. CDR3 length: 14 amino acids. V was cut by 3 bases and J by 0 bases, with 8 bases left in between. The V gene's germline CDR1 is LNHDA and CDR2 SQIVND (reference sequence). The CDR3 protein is CASSIWQMNTEAFF. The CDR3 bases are TGTGCCAGTAGTATTTGGCAGATGAACACTGAAGCTTTCTTT.

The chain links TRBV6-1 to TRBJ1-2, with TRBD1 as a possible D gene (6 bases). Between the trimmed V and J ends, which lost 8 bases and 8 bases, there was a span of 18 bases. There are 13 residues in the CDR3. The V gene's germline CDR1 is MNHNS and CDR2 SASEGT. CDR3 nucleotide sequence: TGTGCCAGCCGAGACTCCAGGGGCCCCGGCTACACCTTC. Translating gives CASRDSRGPGYTF.

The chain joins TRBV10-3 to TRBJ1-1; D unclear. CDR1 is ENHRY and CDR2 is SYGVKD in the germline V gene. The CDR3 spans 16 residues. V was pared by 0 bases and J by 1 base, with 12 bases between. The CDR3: CAISESLLVGNTEAFF. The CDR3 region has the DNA TGTGCCATCAGTGAGTCCCTACTGGTGGGGAACACTGAAGCTTTCTTT.

The CDR3 coding sequence is TGTGCCTGGAGCGACCCGGGACCCAGGTTCGCAGATACGCAGTATTTT. Translated, it gives CAWSDPGPRFADTQYF. V is TRBV30 and J is TRBJ2-3, with D possibly being TRBD1 or TRBD2 (5 bases each). With 3 bases removed from V and 4 bases from J, the gap between germline ends came to 20 bases. The V gene's germline CDR1 is GTSNPN and CDR2 SVGIG (reference sequence). The CDR3 consists of 16 residues.

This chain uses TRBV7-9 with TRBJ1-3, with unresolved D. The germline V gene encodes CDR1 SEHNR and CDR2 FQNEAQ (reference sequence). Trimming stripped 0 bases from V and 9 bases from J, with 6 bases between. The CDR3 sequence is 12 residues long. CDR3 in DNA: TGTGCCAGCAGCTTAGCCTCGGGCACCATATATTTT. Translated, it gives CASSLASGTIYF.

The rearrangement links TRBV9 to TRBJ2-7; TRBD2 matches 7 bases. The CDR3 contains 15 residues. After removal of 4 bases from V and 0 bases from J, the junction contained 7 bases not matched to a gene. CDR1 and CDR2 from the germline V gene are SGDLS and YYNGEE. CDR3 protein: CASSREGGFSYEQYF. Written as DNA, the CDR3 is TGTGCCAGCAGCAGGGAGGGAGGTTTCTCCTACGAGCAGTACTTC.

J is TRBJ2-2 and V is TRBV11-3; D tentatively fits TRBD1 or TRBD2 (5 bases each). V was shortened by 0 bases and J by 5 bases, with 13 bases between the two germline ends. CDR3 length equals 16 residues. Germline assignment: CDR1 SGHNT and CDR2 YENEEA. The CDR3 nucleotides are TGTGCCAGCAGCTTAGATCCGAGGGGAAGGACCGGGGAGCTGTTTTTT. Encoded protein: CASSLDPRGRTGELFF.

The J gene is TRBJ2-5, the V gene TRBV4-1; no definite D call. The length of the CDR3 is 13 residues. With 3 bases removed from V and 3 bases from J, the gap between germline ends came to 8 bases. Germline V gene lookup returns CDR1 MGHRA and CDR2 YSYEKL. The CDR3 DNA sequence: TGCGCCAGCAGCCACGACGCTGAAGAGACCCAGTACTTC. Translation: CASSHDAEETQYF.

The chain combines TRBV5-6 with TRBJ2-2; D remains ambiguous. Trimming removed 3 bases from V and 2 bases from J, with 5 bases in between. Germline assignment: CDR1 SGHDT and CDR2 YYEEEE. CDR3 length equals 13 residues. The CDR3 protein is CASSWVNTGELFF. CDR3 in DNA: TGTGCCAGCAGCTGGGTAAACACCGGGGAGCTGTTTTTT.

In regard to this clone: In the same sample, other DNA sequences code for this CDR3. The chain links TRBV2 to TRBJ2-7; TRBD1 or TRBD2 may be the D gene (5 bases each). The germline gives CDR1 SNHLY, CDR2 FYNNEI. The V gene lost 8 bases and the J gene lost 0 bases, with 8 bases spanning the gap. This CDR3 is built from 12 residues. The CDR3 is CASRGGSYEQYF. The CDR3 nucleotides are TGTGCCAGCCGGGGCGGCTCCTACGAGCAGTACTTC.

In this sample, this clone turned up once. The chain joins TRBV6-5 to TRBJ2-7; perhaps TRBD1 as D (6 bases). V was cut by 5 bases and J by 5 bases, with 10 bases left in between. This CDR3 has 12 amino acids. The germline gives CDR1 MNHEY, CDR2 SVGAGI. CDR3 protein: CASSMDRDEQYF. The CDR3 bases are TGTGCCAGCAGTATGGACAGAGACGAGCAGTACTTC.

The DNA of the CDR3 is TGTGCCAGCAGCGCACTCCCAGCGGGATCGGGGGAGACCCAGTACTTC. As protein: CASSALPAGSGETQYF. The chain carries TRBV5-4 and TRBJ2-5; 7 bases are shared with TRBD2. V shed 4 bases and J 5 bases; nucleotides not matched to a gene: 14. CDR1 and CDR2 (germline): SGHNT, YYREEE (reference sequence). The CDR3 spans 16 residues.

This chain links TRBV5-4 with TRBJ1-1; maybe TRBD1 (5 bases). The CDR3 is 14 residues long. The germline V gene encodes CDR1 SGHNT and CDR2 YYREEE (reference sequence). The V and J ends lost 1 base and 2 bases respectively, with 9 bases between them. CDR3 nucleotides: TGTGCCAGCAGCTTGTACAGGAAAAACACTGAAGCTTTCTTT. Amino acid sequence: CASSLYRKNTEAFF.

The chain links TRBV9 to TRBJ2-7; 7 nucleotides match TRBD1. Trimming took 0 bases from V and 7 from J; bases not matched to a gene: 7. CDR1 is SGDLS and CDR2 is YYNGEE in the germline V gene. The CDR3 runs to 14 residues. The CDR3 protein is CASSVAETGWEQYF. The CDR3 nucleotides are TGTGCCAGCAGCGTAGCTGAGACAGGGTGGGAGCAGTACTTC. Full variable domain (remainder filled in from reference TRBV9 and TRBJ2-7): DSGVTQTPKHLITATGQRVTLRCSPRSGDLSVYWYQQSLDQGLQFLIQYYNGEERAKGNILERFSAQQFPDLHSELNLSSLELGDSALYFCASSVAETGWEQYFGPGTRLTVT.

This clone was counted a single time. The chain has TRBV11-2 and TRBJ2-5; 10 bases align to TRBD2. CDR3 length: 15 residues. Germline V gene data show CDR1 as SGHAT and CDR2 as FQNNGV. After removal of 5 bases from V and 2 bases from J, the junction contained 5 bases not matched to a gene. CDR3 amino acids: CASSPLAGVQETQYF. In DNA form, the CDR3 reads TGTGCCAGCAGCCCCCTAGCGGGAGTGCAAGAGACCCAGTACTTC.